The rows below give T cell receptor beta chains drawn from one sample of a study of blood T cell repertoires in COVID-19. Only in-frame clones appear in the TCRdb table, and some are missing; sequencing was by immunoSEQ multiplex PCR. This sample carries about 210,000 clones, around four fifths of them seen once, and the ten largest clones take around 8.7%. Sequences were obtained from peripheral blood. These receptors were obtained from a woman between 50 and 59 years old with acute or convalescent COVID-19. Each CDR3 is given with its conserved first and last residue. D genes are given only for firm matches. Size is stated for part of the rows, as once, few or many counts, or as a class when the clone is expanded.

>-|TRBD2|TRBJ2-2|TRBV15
TGTGCCACCAGCAGAGATACTAGCGGCGGTTATTCGGAGCTGTTTTTT
CATSRDTSGGYSELFF
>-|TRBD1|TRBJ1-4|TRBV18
TGTGCCAGCTCAACAGGGGGGACTAATGAAAAACTGTTTTTT
CASSTGGTNEKLFF
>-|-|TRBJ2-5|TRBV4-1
TGCGCCAGCCGCGGGGACCAAGAGACCCAGTACTTC
CASRGDQETQYF
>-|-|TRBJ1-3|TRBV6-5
TGTGCCAGCAGTCCCCAGGGTTTCGCTGGAAACACCATATATTTT
CASSPQGFAGNTIYF
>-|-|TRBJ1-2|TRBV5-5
TGTGCCAACCTTCCTAACTCTAACTATGGCTACACCTTC
CANLPNSNYGYTF
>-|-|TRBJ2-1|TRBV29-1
TGCAGCGTTGAAGGCGGACTATTGACAAATGAGCAGTTCTTC
CSVEGGLLTNEQFF
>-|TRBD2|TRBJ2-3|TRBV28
TGTGCCAGCAGGGGGACTAGCCCTGCCACAGATACGCAGTATTTT
CASRGTSPATDTQYF
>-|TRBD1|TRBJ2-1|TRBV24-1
TGTGCCACCAGGCAGGGGGCATCCTACAATGAGCAGTTCTTC
CATRQGASYNEQFF
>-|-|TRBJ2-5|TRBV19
TGTGCCAGTAGTATAGAAGTCGGGACCCAGTACTTC
CASSIEVGTQYF
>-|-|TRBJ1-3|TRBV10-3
TGTGCCATCAACGGGGAAGGGCCTGGAAACACCATATATTTT
CAINGEGPGNTIYF
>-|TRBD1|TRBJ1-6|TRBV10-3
TGTGCCATCCGGCCGGGACAGGGGTCTTCACCCCTCCACTTT
CAIRPGQGSSPLHF
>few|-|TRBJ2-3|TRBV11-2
TGTGCCAGCAGCTTCGAAACCGGGGATACGCAGTATTTT
CASSFETGDTQYF
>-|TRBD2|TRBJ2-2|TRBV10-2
TGCGCCAGCAAGCGGGAGGAAAACACCGGGGAGCTGTTTTTT
CASKREENTGELFF
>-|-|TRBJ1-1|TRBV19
TGTGCCAGTAGTACCCCAGCGGTTACGGCTGAAGCTTTCTTT
CASSTPAVTAEAFF
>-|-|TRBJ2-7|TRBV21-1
TGTGCCAGCAGCAAAAGAGAGACAGGGGCGTACGAGCAGTACTTC
CASSKRETGAYEQYF
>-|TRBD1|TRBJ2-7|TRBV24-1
TGTGCCACCAGTGGCTCTGACAGGGACGAGCAGTACTTC
CATSGSDRDEQYF
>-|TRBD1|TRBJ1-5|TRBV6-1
TGTGCCAGCAGTGATGGTAGGACAGGGGGCGATCAGCCCCAGCATTTT
CASSDGRTGGDQPQHF
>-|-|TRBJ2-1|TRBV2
TGTGCCAGCAGCGGGAATTACAATGAGCAGTTCTTC
CASSGNYNEQFF
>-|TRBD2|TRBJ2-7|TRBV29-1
TGCAGCGTTGAAGGTACTAGCGGGAGGGCCGAGCAGTACTTC
CSVEGTSGRAEQYF
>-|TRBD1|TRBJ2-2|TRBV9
TGTGCCAGCTCAGGGGGCTTCGCGAACACCGGGGAGCTGTTTTTT
CASSGGFANTGELFF
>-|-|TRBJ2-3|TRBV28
TGTGCCAGCAGTCGAGCGGACAGCACAGATACGCAGTATTTT
CASSRADSTDTQYF
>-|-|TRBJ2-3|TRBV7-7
TGTGCCAGCAGCTTAGAGGTTCCAAGACTTGGGTCTTCAGATACGCAGTATTTT
CASSLEVPRLGSSDTQYF
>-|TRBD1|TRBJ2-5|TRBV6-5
TGTGCCAGCAATCGGAGACAGGGACGGGAGACCCAGTACTTC
CASNRRQGRETQYF
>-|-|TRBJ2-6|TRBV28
TGTGCCAGCAGTTCCATCGGCAGCGGAGGGGCCAACGTCCTGACTTTC
CASSSIGSGGANVLTF
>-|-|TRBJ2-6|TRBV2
TGTGCCAGCGTGACACCCTTGTCAAGCTCTGGGGCCAACGTCCTGACTTTC
CASVTPLSSSGANVLTF
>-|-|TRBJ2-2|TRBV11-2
TGTGCCAGCAGCCCCAGACTAGTTGTCTCCGGGGAGCTGTTTTTT
CASSPRLVVSGELFF
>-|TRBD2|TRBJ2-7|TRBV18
TGTGCCAGCTCACCCACGGGACTAGGCGGTGAGCAGTACTTC
CASSPTGLGGEQYF
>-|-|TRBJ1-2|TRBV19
TGTGCCAGTAGGCTATCAGGGGTAGGGTATGGCTACACCTTC
CASRLSGVGYGYTF
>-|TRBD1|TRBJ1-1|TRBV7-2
TGTGCCAGCAGCCTAAGGTTAGTGACAGGGAGTCTAGACACTGAAGCTTTCTTT
CASSLRLVTGSLDTEAFF
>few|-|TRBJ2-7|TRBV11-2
TGTGCCAGCAGCCCCCTGGGGAGCGTATTCTACGAGCAGTACTTC
CASSPLGSVFYEQYF
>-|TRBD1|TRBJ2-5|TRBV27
TGTGCCAGCAGTTTAGGGACAGGGGTTGAGACCCAGTACTTC
CASSLGTGVETQYF
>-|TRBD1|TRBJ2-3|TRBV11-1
TGTGCCAGCAGCCCGACAGGGGGCGAGGCAGATACGCAGTATTTT
CASSPTGGEADTQYF
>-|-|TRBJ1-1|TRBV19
TGTGCCAGTAGCAGGTACGGACAGCTTGAAGCTTTCTTT
CASSRYGQLEAFF
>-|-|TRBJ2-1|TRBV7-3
TGTGCCAGCAGCTCTTACCCTAATTGGGAGCAGTTCTTC
CASSSYPNWEQFF
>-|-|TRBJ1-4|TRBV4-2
TGTGCCAGCAGCCCCAGAGCGGGCAGGGTAAATGAAAAACTGTTTTTT
CASSPRAGRVNEKLFF
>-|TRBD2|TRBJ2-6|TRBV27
TGTGCCAGCAGTTTAGCGGGAGGTGGATCTGGGGCCAACGTCCTGACTTTC
CASSLAGGGSGANVLTF
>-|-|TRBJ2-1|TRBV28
TGTGCCAGCAGTTCTACCCGAGGTGGGAGCTCCTACAATGAGCAGTTCTTC
CASSSTRGGSSYNEQFF
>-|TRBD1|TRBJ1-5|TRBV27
TGTGCCAGCAGTTTGACAGGGGGGAATCAGCCCCAGCATTTT
CASSLTGGNQPQHF
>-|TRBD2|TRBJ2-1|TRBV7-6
TGTGCCAGCAGCCGGACTAGCGAGACTTACAATGAGCAGTTCTTC
CASSRTSETYNEQFF
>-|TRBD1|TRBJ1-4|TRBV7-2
TGTGCCAGCAGCCCACAGGGGGTACGGGAAAAACTGTTTTTT
CASSPQGVREKLFF
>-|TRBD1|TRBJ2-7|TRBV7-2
TGTGCCAGCAGCTTAGTGGGACAGGGATACGAGCAGTACTTC
CASSLVGQGYEQYF
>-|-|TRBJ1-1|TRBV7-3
TGTGCCAGCAGCTTAAACCCGGCGGGGATGAACACTGAAGCTTTCTTT
CASSLNPAGMNTEAFF
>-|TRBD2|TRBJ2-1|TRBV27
TGTGCCAGCAGTTTACGGTGGACTAGCGGGAGACAAAACTTCTTCAATGAGCAGTTCTTC
CASSLRWTSGRQNFFNEQFF
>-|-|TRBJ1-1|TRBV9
TGTGCCAGCAGCCTCGGACTGCTGATGAACACTGAAGCTTTCTTT
CASSLGLLMNTEAFF
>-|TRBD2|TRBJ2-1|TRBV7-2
TGTGCCAGCAGCTTAGTTGTAGGCGGGAGCTCCTACAATGAGCAGTTCTTC
CASSLVVGGSSYNEQFF
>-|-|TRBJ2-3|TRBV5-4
TGTGCCAGCAGCTTGGGAGCCAGGCCCACAGATACGCAGTATTTT
CASSLGARPTDTQYF
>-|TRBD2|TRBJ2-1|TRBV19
TGTGCCAGTAGGCTGGGCGGGAGGGCCCCAAATGAGCAGTTCTTC
CASRLGGRAPNEQFF
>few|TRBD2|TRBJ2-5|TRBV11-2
TGTGCCAGCAGCCCCGGGGGACTAGCGGGACGGGTGGACCAGTACTTC
CASSPGGLAGRVDQYF
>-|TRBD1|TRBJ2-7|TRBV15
TGTGCCACCAGCAGAGATGGTACAGGGGTAAACTACGAGCAGTACTTC
CATSRDGTGVNYEQYF
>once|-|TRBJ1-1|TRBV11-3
TGTGCCAGCAGCCAGGGGAGACAGTACCAAGCTTTCTTT
CASSQGRQYQAFF
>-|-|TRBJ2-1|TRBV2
TGTGCCAGCAGCCTCCCCTCTGACAGGACCGCCTACAATGAGCAGTTCTTC
CASSLPSDRTAYNEQFF
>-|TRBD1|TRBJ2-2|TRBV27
TGTGCCAGCAGTCCAGGGGACAGGGGCGCCTCCGGCGGGGAGCTGTTTTTT
CASSPGDRGASGGELFF
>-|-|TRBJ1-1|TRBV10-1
TGCGCCAGCAGTGACAGTAAGAACACTGAAGCTTTCTTT
CASSDSKNTEAFF
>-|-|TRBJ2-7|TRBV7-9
TGTGCCAGCAGCGCCAGGGTTGTGGTGGGGGGCGAGCAGTACTTC
CASSARVVVGGEQYF
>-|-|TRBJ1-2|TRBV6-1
TGTGCCAGCAGTGAGGGGGGGGACGGATTAAGCGGCTACACCTTC
CASSEGGDGLSGYTF